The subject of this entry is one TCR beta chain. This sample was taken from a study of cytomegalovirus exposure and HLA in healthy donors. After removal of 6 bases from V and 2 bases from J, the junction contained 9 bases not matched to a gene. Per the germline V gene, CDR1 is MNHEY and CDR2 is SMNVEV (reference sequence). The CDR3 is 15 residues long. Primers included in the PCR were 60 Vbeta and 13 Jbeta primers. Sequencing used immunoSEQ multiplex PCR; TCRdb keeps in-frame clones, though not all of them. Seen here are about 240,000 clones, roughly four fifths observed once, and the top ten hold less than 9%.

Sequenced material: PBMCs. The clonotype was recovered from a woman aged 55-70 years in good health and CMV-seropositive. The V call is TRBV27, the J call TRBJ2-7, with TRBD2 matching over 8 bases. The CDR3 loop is CASSRVAGKTYEQYF. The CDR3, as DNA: TGTGCCAGCAGCAGGGTAGCGGGGAAGACCTACGAGCAGTACTTC.